The 25 T cell receptor beta chains below were found in one sample sequenced in a study of identical twins. TCRdb itself ran the 5' RACE reads through MiXCR, one entry per CDR3 protein. Counted here are 410,000 or so distinct CDR3 sequences, roughly 20% occurring once; the ten biggest clones make up around 12%. The sequenced sample was naive T cells sorted from blood. The receptors stem from a man between 45 and 60 years old in good health.

The chain carries TRBV7-6 and TRBJ1-2; the D gene is possibly TRBD1 (5 bases). The CDR3 length is 15 residues. Germline-derived CDR1 and CDR2 are SGHVS and FNYEAQ. Between the trimmed V and J ends, which lost 1 base and 3 bases, there was a span of 12 bases. The CDR3 reads CASSLGAGWDYGYTF. CDR3 in DNA: TGTGCCAGCAGCTTAGGAGCAGGGTGGGACTATGGCTACACCTTC.

A few counts support this clonotype. The chain combines TRBV12-3 or TRBV12-4 with TRBJ1-6; 8 bases agree with TRBD1. CDR3 length: 16 amino acids. With V trimmed by 3 bases and J by 6 bases, 7 bases remained unmatched. CDR3 bases: TGTGCCAGCAGTTTGGACCAGGGGGCTAGTAATTCACCCCTCCACTTT. This encodes CASSLDQGASNSPLHF.

V is TRBV5-1 and J is TRBJ1-1; unclear D gene. Germline V gene data show CDR1 as SGHRS and CDR2 as YFSETQ. CDR3 length: 15 residues. Trimming removed 0 bases from V and 0 bases from J, with 9 bases in between. CDR3 in amino acids: CASSLVPYMNTEAFF. CDR3 coding DNA: TGCGCCAGCAGCTTGGTGCCATACATGAACACTGAAGCTTTCTTT.

This clonotype was observed a few times. The rearrangement joins TRBV6-5 to TRBJ2-5; D tentatively reads TRBD1 or TRBD2 (5 bases each). This CDR3 is 15 amino acids long. Trimming shortened V by 5 bases and J by 1 base, and 14 bases separated the two germline ends. Germline-derived CDR1 and CDR2 are MNHEY and SVGAGI. Here the CDR3 DNA reads TGTGCCAGCAGTACTTTACGGGGCATCCAAGAGACCCAGTACTTC. Translation gives CASSTLRGIQETQYF.

Many counts were recorded for this clonotype. The V call is TRBV6-1, the J call TRBJ2-7, with D perhaps being TRBD1 or TRBD2 (6 bases each). CDR3 size: 15 residues. Germline CDR1 reads MNHNS; CDR2 reads SASEGT. V was pared by 3 bases and J by 0 bases, with 12 bases between. For the CDR3, the DNA is TGTGCCAGCAGTGATTTGGGGGGCTACTCCTACGAGCAGTACTTC. Translated, it gives CASSDLGGYSYEQYF.

The CDR3, as DNA: TGCAGCGTTGAGGGGGGTCGGAACACTGAAGCTTTCTTT. Translating it yields CSVEGGRNTEAFF. The chain couples TRBV29-1 to TRBJ1-1, with D tentatively TRBD1 (5 bases). This CDR3 contains 13 residues. Germline lookup yields CDR1 SQVTM and CDR2 ANQGSEA. V was pared by 3 bases and J by 1 base, with 9 bases between. Variable domain in full (rest from reference TRBV29-1 and TRBJ1-1): SAVISQKPSRDICQRGTSLTIQCQVDSQVTMMFWYRQQPGQSLTLIATANQGSEATYESGFVIDKFPISRPNLTFSTLTVSNMSPEDSSIYLCSVEGGRNTEAFFGQGTRLTVV.

This chain joins TRBV27 and TRBJ2-5; 9 positions agree with TRBD1. Germline CDR1 reads MNHEY; CDR2 reads SMNVEV (reference sequence). CDR3 length: 16 residues. J gave up 5 bases and V 5 bases, and 12 bases lay outside the gene matches. CDR3 nucleotide sequence: TGTGCCAGCAGTCAAGGCTCGGGACAGGGATGGGAGACCCAGTACTTC. Translation gives CASSQGSGQGWETQYF.

V and J are TRBV27 and TRBJ2-7; 8 positions match TRBD1. Germline CDR1 is MNHEY and CDR2 is SMNVEV (reference sequence). V was clipped by 4 bases and J by 1 base; unmatched bases: 6. The CDR3 spans 15 residues. The CDR3, as DNA: TGTGCCAGCAGTTCGCAGACAGGGGTTTCCTACGAGCAGTACTTC. It encodes CASSSQTGVSYEQYF.

This clonotype has ten or more counts. The gene calls are TRBV20-1 and TRBJ2-7; 9 positions match TRBD1. There are 13 residues in the CDR3. After removal of 1 base from V and 5 bases from J, the junction contained 3 bases not matched to a gene. From germline, CDR1 is DFQATT and CDR2 SNEGSKA (reference sequence). CDR3 in DNA: TGCAGTGCTAGAGGTGGGACAGGGCACGAGCAGTACTTC. Translating it yields CSARGGTGHEQYF.

The CDR3 DNA reads as TGTGCCAGCAGTTATTTTAGTAGTGAGCAGTTCTTC. Its translation is CASSYFSSEQFF. J is TRBJ2-1 and V is TRBV6-2 or TRBV6-3; D is uncertain. The CDR3 is 12 residues long. The V end lost 3 bases, the J end lost 9 bases, and 9 bases lay between the germline ends. The germline gives CDR1 MNHEY, CDR2 SVGEGT.

Comment on this clonotype: An end of the junction does not agree with germline; a read error may underlie this. This sequence joins TRBV5-6 and TRBJ2-3; 11 nucleotides line up with TRBD2. CDR3 size: 12 residues. Looked up from germline, CDR1 is SGHDT and CDR2 is YYEEEE. CDR3 DNA: TGTGCCAGCAGCTATACTAGCGGGGGCCTCAATTTT. The encoded protein is CASSYTSGGLNF.

The table lists this clonotype with many counts. This rearrangement joins TRBV29-1 to TRBJ2-5; a possible D gene is TRBD2 (5 bases). The CDR3 spans 12 residues. V was pared by 7 bases and J by 4 bases, with 13 bases between. Germline V gives CDR1 SQVTM, CDR2 ANQGSEA. This CDR3 reads CSARRGTETQYF. In DNA, the CDR3 is TGCAGCGCCCGTCGGGGTACAGAGACCCAGTACTTC.

Only a few counts were recorded for this clonotype. V gene TRBV4-1 combines with J gene TRBJ2-3; D is perhaps TRBD1 (5 bases). This CDR3 has 15 residues. Germline CDR1 MGHRA, CDR2 YSYEKL. V was trimmed by 1 base and J by 0 bases, leaving 8 bases between them. CDR3 in amino acids: CASSQAHRSTDTQYF. The DNA of the CDR3 is TGCGCCAGCAGCCAAGCTCACAGGAGCACAGATACGCAGTATTTT.

V gene TRBV5-1 combines with J gene TRBJ2-6; no firm D call. The CDR3 contains 18 residues. The V end lost 0 bases, the J end lost 0 bases, and 13 bases lay between the germline ends. CDR1 is SGHRS, CDR2 YFSETQ, per germline. DNA for the CDR3: TGCGCCAGCAGCTTGGTAGCACGGCTCTTCTCTGGGGCCAACGTCCTGACTTTC. Its protein product is CASSLVARLFSGANVLTF.

Many counts were recorded for this clonotype. The V gene is TRBV6-5, the J gene TRBJ1-1, with D possibly TRBD1 on 5 matching bases. V lost 1 base, J lost 0 bases, and 12 bases lay in between. Looked up from germline, CDR1 is MNHEY and CDR2 is SVGAGI. The CDR3 sequence is 16 residues long. CDR3 protein: CASSYFGGEVNTEAFF. DNA of the CDR3: TGTGCCAGCAGTTACTTTGGGGGGGAGGTGAACACTGAAGCTTTCTTT.

This clonotype was detected many times. The chain is built from TRBV11-1 and TRBJ2-5; D may be TRBD1 (6 bases). CDR1 is SGHAT, CDR2 FQDESV, per germline (reference sequence). The CDR3 has 18 amino acids. V was shortened by 4 bases and J by 5 bases, with 26 bases between the two germline ends. CDR3 coding DNA: TGTGCCAGCAGCTATATTCGCAGGGGTTACCCCCTTCACGAGACCCAGTACTTC. Amino acid sequence: CASSYIRRGYPLHETQYF.

The chain is built from TRBV7-2 and TRBJ2-7; 9 bases map to TRBD1. Looked up from germline, CDR1 is SGHTA and CDR2 is FQGNSA. The V gene end was trimmed by 1 base and the J gene end by 6 bases; junction bases not matched to a gene: 7. The CDR3 has 15 amino acids. CDR3 DNA: TGTGCCAGCAGCTTAGTTGCAGGACAGGGGCGCGAGCAGTACTTC. Translation: CASSLVAGQGREQYF.

This clonotype was detected a few times. This sequence joins TRBV4-3 and TRBJ1-1; D is uncertain. The CDR3 sequence is 15 residues long. Trimming removed 2 bases at V and 0 bases at J, with 10 bases between. Germline V gives CDR1 LGHNA, CDR2 YSLEER. CDR3 bases: TGCGCCAGCAGCCAATCAAGGACGGTGAACACTGAAGCTTTCTTT. This codes for CASSQSRTVNTEAFF.

The chain links TRBV12-3 or TRBV12-4 to TRBJ1-2, with TRBD1 as a possible D gene (5 bases). This CDR3 has 13 amino acids. V was clipped by 1 base and J by 8 bases, with 11 bases between them. CDR3 DNA sequence: TGTGCCAGCAGTTTAGAGCAGGGCGTAGGCTACACCTTC. Protein sequence: CASSLEQGVGYTF.

This clonotype was counted a few times. The rearrangement uses TRBV5-1 and TRBJ1-5; unclear D gene. Deletions cut 0 bases from V and 6 bases from J, with 16 bases between. The CDR3 has 16 amino acids. Germline loops: CDR1 SGHRS, CDR2 YFSETQ. The CDR3 is CASSLALAKEVQPQHF. The CDR3 DNA follows: TGCGCCAGCAGCTTGGCCTTGGCAAAGGAGGTTCAGCCCCAGCATTTT.

This clonotype was seen more than once but under ten times. V usage is TRBV29-1 and J usage is TRBJ2-7; D tentatively fits TRBD1 or TRBD2 (5 bases each). The V gene lost 2 bases and the J gene lost 5 bases, with 16 bases spanning the gap. The CDR3 runs to 14 residues. Germline loops: CDR1 SQVTM, CDR2 ANQGSEA. This chain's CDR3 is CSVEYGQGDNEQYF. CDR3 in DNA: TGCAGCGTTGAATATGGGCAGGGAGACAACGAGCAGTACTTC.

This chain uses TRBV20-1 with TRBJ2-1; a weak D match, TRBD1 (5 bases). Germline V gene sequence: CDR1 DFQATT, CDR2 SNEGSKA (reference sequence). V shed 0 bases and J shed 5 bases, with 8 bases lying between them. The CDR3 is 13 amino acids. DNA for the CDR3: TGCAGTGCTAGAGATTCAGGGAACAATGAGCAGTTCTTC. This codes for CSARDSGNNEQFF.

In this sample, this clonotype turned up many times. The V and J genes are TRBV7-9 and TRBJ2-7; 9 bases map to TRBD1. The germline CDR1 and CDR2 sequences are SEHNR and FQNEAQ (reference sequence). V trimming: 8 bases; J trimming: 1 base; junction bases outside the gene matches: 6. CDR3 size: 14 residues. This CDR3 reads CASEPGTGSYEQYF. The CDR3 coding sequence is TGTGCCAGCGAGCCGGGGACAGGGTCCTACGAGCAGTACTTC.

The sample holds many counts of this clonotype. This chain joins TRBV29-1 and TRBJ2-5, with 7 bases aligning to TRBD1. V lost 7 bases to trimming and J lost 9 bases; unmatched junction nucleotides: 8. The CDR3 totals 11 residues. Germline V gives CDR1 SQVTM, CDR2 ANQGSEA. The CDR3 loop reads CSGTGDTAQYF. The DNA for the CDR3 is TGCAGCGGCACAGGGGACACTGCCCAGTACTTC.

V is TRBV7-9 and J is TRBJ1-1; D might be TRBD1 (5 bases). The germline V gene encodes CDR1 SEHNR and CDR2 FQNEAQ (reference sequence). Trimming pared 0 bases from V and 4 bases from J, leaving 12 bases between. This CDR3 has 15 residues. The CDR3 coding sequence is TGTGCCAGCAGCTTAGCCTCTACGGGGGGCACTGAAGCTTTCTTT. Encoded protein: CASSLASTGGTEAFF. Filled out from reference TRBV7-9 and TRBJ1-1, the complete variable domain reads DTGVSQNPRHKITKRGQNVTFRCDPISEHNRLYWYRQTLGQGPEFLTYFQNEAQLEKSRLLSDRFSAERPKGSFSTLEIQRTEQGDSAMYLCASSLASTGGTEAFFGQGTRLTVV.